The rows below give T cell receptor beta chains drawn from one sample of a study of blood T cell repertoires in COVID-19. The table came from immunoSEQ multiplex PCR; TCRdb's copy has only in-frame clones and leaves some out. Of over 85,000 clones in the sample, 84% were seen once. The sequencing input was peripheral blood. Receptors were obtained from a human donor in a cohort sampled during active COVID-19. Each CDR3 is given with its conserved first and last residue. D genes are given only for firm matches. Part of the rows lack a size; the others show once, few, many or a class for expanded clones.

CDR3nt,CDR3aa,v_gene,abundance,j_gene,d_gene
TGTGCCACACACAGGGTTTCTGGAAACACCATATATTTT,CATHRVSGNTIYF,TRBV6-5,NA,TRBJ1-3,NA
TGTGCCAGCAGTTACTACCTAGATTTTGAAGCTTTCTTT,CASSYYLDFEAFF,TRBV6-2/TRBV6-3,few,TRBJ1-1,NA
TGTGCCAGCGGATTGACTAGCGGATCCTACAATGAGCAGTTCTTC,CASGLTSGSYNEQFF,TRBV6-5,NA,TRBJ2-1,TRBD2
TGTGCCAGCAGCCTAACCCAGACAACGAAAGAGACCCAGTACTTC,CASSLTQTTKETQYF,TRBV6-5,NA,TRBJ2-5,NA
TGTGCCAGCAGCCACCAACAGGGGGATGGGTACGAGCAGTACTTC,CASSHQQGDGYEQYF,TRBV4-2,NA,TRBJ2-7,TRBD1
TGTGCCAGCAGCCTCCGAGGACAGGGCACTGAAGCTTTCTTT,CASSLRGQGTEAFF,TRBV7-3,NA,TRBJ1-1,TRBD1
TGTGCCAGCAGTTTGTCGTGGACAGGGAAGAATTCACCCCTCCACTTT,CASSLSWTGKNSPLHF,TRBV28,NA,TRBJ1-6,TRBD1
TGTGCCAGCAGCCTATTAGGCAGGGTAGATGAAAAACTGTTTTTT,CASSLLGRVDEKLFF,TRBV3-1/TRBV3-2,NA,TRBJ1-4,NA
TGTGCCAGCAGCCAGCCCGGGACTGGACTGGTGGAGACCCAGTACTTC,CASSQPGTGLVETQYF,TRBV4-2,NA,TRBJ2-5,NA
TGTGCCAGCTCACCACGACTCGCGAGAACTGAAGCTTTCTTT,CASSPRLARTEAFF,TRBV18,NA,TRBJ1-1,NA
TGTGCCAGCAGCCAGGCGGACAGCTACGAGCAGTACTTC,CASSQADSYEQYF,TRBV4-2,NA,TRBJ2-7,NA
TGCGCCAGCAGCTTGCAAACTGGGAACACTGAAGCTTTCTTT,CASSLQTGNTEAFF,TRBV5-1,NA,TRBJ1-1,NA
TGTGCCAGCAGCGCTGAGGTGGCGAACACTGAAGCTTTCTTT,CASSAEVANTEAFF,TRBV5-5,once,TRBJ1-1,NA
TGTGCCACAGCGCCCAGGGGAGAGGGCACAGATACGCAGTATTTT,CATAPRGEGTDTQYF,TRBV24-1,once,TRBJ2-3,NA
TGTGCCAGCAGTGTTTCCAGGTTGAACAATGAGCAGTTCTTC,CASSVSRLNNEQFF,TRBV2,NA,TRBJ2-1,NA
TGTGCCAGCAGCACGGGATCCCGTGAGACCCAGTACTTC,CASSTGSRETQYF,TRBV7-2,NA,TRBJ2-5,NA
TGTGCCAGCTCACTCGACACGAACACTGAAGCTTTCTTT,CASSLDTNTEAFF,TRBV18,NA,TRBJ1-1,NA
TGTGCCAGTGGAGGGACAGCGAGCACAGATACGCAGTATTTT,CASGGTASTDTQYF,TRBV2,NA,TRBJ2-3,NA
TGTGCCTGGAGTGGACAGGGCTACCAGCCCCAGCATTTT,CAWSGQGYQPQHF,TRBV30,NA,TRBJ1-5,TRBD1
TGTGCCACCAGCAGCAGCCCCGGGCGTGGGGCAAATGAAAAACTGTTTTTT,CATSSSPGRGANEKLFF,TRBV15,NA,TRBJ1-4,NA
TGCGCCAGCAGCCATTACAGGGTCGGGAAAGAAAAACTGTTTTTT,CASSHYRVGKEKLFF,TRBV4-1,NA,TRBJ1-4,NA
TGTGCCAGCTCACCCCAGAAAGACAACAAGCCCCAGCATTTT,CASSPQKDNKPQHF,TRBV18,once,TRBJ1-5,NA
TGTGCCGGCCGGACCAGCACGGGAGGTCCGCAGTACTTC,CAGRTSTGGPQYF,TRBV30,NA,TRBJ2-7,TRBD2
TGCGCCAGCAGCCCCGGACACCGCAGCTCCTACGAGCAGTACTTC,CASSPGHRSSYEQYF,TRBV5-1,few,TRBJ2-7,NA
TGTGCCAGCAGCTCCGGAGGGACAGGTTCCTTCTCTGGAAACACCATATATTTT,CASSSGGTGSFSGNTIYF,TRBV7-2,NA,TRBJ1-3,TRBD1
TGTGCCAGCAGCCCTACAATGACTTATAGCAATCAGCCCCAGCATTTT,CASSPTMTYSNQPQHF,TRBV6-2/TRBV6-3,NA,TRBJ1-5,NA
TGTGCCTGGAGTGTACGGGGACTAGCGGGAGGTACGCAGTATTTT,CAWSVRGLAGGTQYF,TRBV30,NA,TRBJ2-3,TRBD2
TGCGCCAGCAGCCAAGTCCACAGGGTGGGAACCTCTGGGGCCAACGTCCTGACTTTC,CASSQVHRVGTSGANVLTF,TRBV4-1,NA,TRBJ2-6,NA
TGTGCCAGCAGCCAAGATAGAGCAAAAGAGACCCAGTACTTC,CASSQDRAKETQYF,TRBV3-1/TRBV3-2,NA,TRBJ2-5,NA
TGTGCCAGCAGCCAAGGAGTCACTGGAGGGAGCGGGGGCACAGATACGCAGTATTTT,CASSQGVTGGSGGTDTQYF,TRBV3-1/TRBV3-2,NA,TRBJ2-3,TRBD2
TGTGCCAGCAGCCAAGGTTCGTCCGGGTTTAATGAAAAACTGTTTTTT,CASSQGSSGFNEKLFF,TRBV4-2,NA,TRBJ1-4,NA
TGTGCCAGCAGCTCTTCCAGGGGGAACACTGAAGCTTTCTTT,CASSSSRGNTEAFF,TRBV5-5,NA,TRBJ1-1,NA
TGTGCCAGCACTCCTAGGGGAGGCGTTAATTCACCCCTCCACTTT,CASTPRGGVNSPLHF,TRBV6-6,NA,TRBJ1-6,NA
TGTGCCAGCAGTGAAAGGACAGGGGGCACAGATACGCAGTATTTT,CASSERTGGTDTQYF,TRBV6-1,NA,TRBJ2-3,TRBD1
TGTGCCAGCAGCCAAGGGGGTACGCCGTACTTC,CASSQGGTPYF,TRBV7-8,NA,TRBJ2-5,NA
TGTGCCAGCAGCTTTCAACAGGGGTCCCACGAGCAGTACTTC,CASSFQQGSHEQYF,TRBV7-2,NA,TRBJ2-7,TRBD1
TGTGCCAGCTCACCGTTTCAGGGTTTTAAGAACACCGGGGAGCTGTTTTTT,CASSPFQGFKNTGELFF,TRBV18,once,TRBJ2-2,NA
TGTGCCAGCAGCGCACAGGGGACCGGGGAGCTGTTTTTT,CASSAQGTGELFF,TRBV9,NA,TRBJ2-2,TRBD1
TGTGCCAGCAGGGGGGGGCGGACAGGGTCAGATACGCAGTATTTT,CASRGGRTGSDTQYF,TRBV6-5,once,TRBJ2-3,NA
TGCGCCAGCAGCTTGTGGGGGCGAGTAGGGGGTGGCACTGAAGCTTTCTTT,CASSLWGRVGGGTEAFF,TRBV5-1,few,TRBJ1-1,NA
TGCGCCAGCAGCCCCTCGGACAGGGGGTTTACTGAAGCTTTCTTT,CASSPSDRGFTEAFF,TRBV5-1,NA,TRBJ1-1,TRBD1
TGTGCCAGCAGTTTTCTAGGCAACAGGGGGGACACCATATATTTT,CASSFLGNRGDTIYF,TRBV6-5,few,TRBJ1-3,TRBD1
TGTGCCAGCAGCCTCAGAGGACAAGGTCATGGCTACACCTTC,CASSLRGQGHGYTF,TRBV7-3,few,TRBJ1-2,NA